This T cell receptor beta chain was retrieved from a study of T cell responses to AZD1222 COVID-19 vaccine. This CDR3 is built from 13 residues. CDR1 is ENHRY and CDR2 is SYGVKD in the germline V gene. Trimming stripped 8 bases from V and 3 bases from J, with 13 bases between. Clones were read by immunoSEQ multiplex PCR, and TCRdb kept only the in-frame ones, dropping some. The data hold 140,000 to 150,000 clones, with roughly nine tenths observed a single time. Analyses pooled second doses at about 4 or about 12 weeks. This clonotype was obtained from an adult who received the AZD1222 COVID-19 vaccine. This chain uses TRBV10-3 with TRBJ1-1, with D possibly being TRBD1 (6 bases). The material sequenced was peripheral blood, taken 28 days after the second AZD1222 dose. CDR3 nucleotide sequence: TGTGCCATCGCACAGGGCCGGGACACTGAAGCTTTCTTT. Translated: CAIAQGRDTEAFF.